These 2 T cell receptor beta chains were all obtained from the same sample, sequenced in a study of cytomegalovirus exposure and HLA in healthy donors. Method: immunoSEQ multiplex PCR; TCRdb's copy keeps in-frame clones and lacks some. Of around 400,000 clones listed, roughly 90% are singletons. What was sequenced was PBMCs. The receptor source for this set is a young woman in good health and CMV-seronegative.

This clone is a singleton in its sample. The chain recombines TRBV28 with TRBJ1-4; 9 bases are shared with TRBD1. Germline V lookup: CDR1 MDHEN, CDR2 SYDVKM. V was clipped by 5 bases and J by 3 bases; unmatched bases: 4. The CDR3 has 15 amino acids. CDR3 nucleotide sequence: TGTGCCAGCAGTCCACAGGGGGCAGCTAATGAAAAACTGTTTTTT. Encoded protein: CASSPQGAANEKLFF.

This clone was seen a few times. The rearrangement links TRBV29-1 to TRBJ1-1; no firm D call. The germline V and J ends were trimmed by 7 bases and 1 base, with 10 bases remaining between them. Per the germline V gene, CDR1 is SQVTM and CDR2 is ANQGSEA. CDR3 size: 12 residues. The CDR3 reads CSANRGNTEAFF. The CDR3 DNA reads TGCAGCGCTAACCGGGGGAACACTGAAGCTTTCTTT.